The rows below give T cell receptor beta chains drawn from one sample of a study of blood T cells in healthy people across ages. TCRdb processed the 5' RACE reads anew with MiXCR; each CDR3 protein has one entry. The repertoire holds 1.8 million or so distinct CDR3 sequences, with around 40% as singletons. Sequencing was performed on blood. Receptors were obtained from a human donor in good health. The CDR3 runs from the conserved cysteine through the conserved F or W.

>21|TRBJ2-3|TRBV6-4
CASRTGGTPKTKRYGTDTQYF
>14|TRBJ1-4|TRBV12-3/TRBV12-4
CASSLGQTNEKLFF
>13|TRBJ1-1|TRBV6-2/TRBV6-3
CASRLLRWSEAFF
>16|TRBJ1-5|TRBV9
CASSPHEGSSNQPQHF
>17|TRBJ2-6|TRBV11-2
CASSLQRGGSGANVLTF
>15|TRBJ2-1|TRBV5-1
CASSFQRGGGSEQFF
>13|TRBJ1-1|TRBV12-3/TRBV12-4
CASSSEQGTEAFF
>14|TRBJ1-2|TRBV9
CASSPSSQGQGYTF
>13|TRBJ2-1|TRBV25-1
CASSVYYSNEQFF
>14|TRBJ2-1|TRBV6-6
CASSPRTSFDEQFF
>16|TRBJ1-1|TRBV11-2
CASSLSRTGWKTEAFF
>16|TRBJ2-1|TRBV29-1
CSAPSLAGGQGDEQFF
>14|TRBJ1-2|TRBV29-1
CSVEAPGTPYGYTF
>12|TRBJ2-4|TRBV7-9
CASSVQGSIQYF
>13|TRBJ2-4|TRBV7-2
CASSLGLWNIQYF
>15|TRBJ1-2|TRBV7-2
CASSASGQGMRGYTF
>16|TRBJ2-7|TRBV12-3/TRBV12-4
CASSLCGQGASDEQYF
>14|TRBJ2-1|TRBV7-2
CASSLKDRLNEQFF
>15|TRBJ2-7|TRBV9
CASSVGDNLSYEQYF
>18|TRBJ2-6|TRBV20-1
CSARTGLAGLSGADVLTF
>13|TRBJ1-2|TRBV20-1
CSAQQGDSYGYTF
>13|TRBJ1-1|TRBV21-1
CASRGWQGVEAFF
>14|TRBJ1-2|TRBV7-9
CASSLGDAPRGYTF
>14|TRBJ2-3|TRBV6-2/TRBV6-3
CATRDSLSTDTQYF
>16|TRBJ2-2|TRBV29-1
CSVEGWGQGYTGERFF
>20|TRBJ2-5|TRBV5-1
CASSLSSQSPALGGQETQYF
>15|TRBJ2-1|TRBV27
CASSLIGGGGNEQFF